The present entry profiles one TCR beta chain with its context. No antigen is known for it. These data come from a study of CXCR3-negative and CXCR3-positive naive CD8 T cells. The CDR3 is made up of 13 amino acids. Per the germline V gene, CDR1 is SGHNT and CDR2 is YENEEA. Broader study findings: The TRBV-TRBJ usage of naive CXCR3-negative and CXCR3-positive cells was similar, but that of memory cells differed. Memory CD8+ cells had much lower diversity, and both naive subsets had comparably high diversity. Partially decreased CXCR3 expression was recorded after cryopreservation, and fresh PBMCs were used in most assays.

TRB cDNA libraries were made by UMI-labeled 5' RACE. Reanalyzing the 5' RACE reads, TCRdb keeps one entry per CDR3 protein, without DNA. The listing records tens of thousands of distinct CDR3 sequences. The sample comprised memory CD8+ T cells from blood. The origin of this receptor is a human donor in good health. Some clones in this sample may be carry-over from other donors' samples. The V and J genes are TRBV11-3 and TRBJ1-1. The CDR3: CASSLRVNTEAFF.